The clone carrying this T cell receptor (beta chain) was recorded a few times. These data belong to a study of T cells after yellow fever vaccination. The V segment lost 7 bases and the J segment 0 bases; nucleotides outside the gene matches: 5. Germline CDR1 and CDR2: MNHNS and SASEGT. The length of the CDR3 is 14 residues. Whole-study findings and limits: Secondary responses were weaker yet peaked faster, day 5 versus 15. Subsequent to the booster, the majority of primary-vaccination clones reappeared (roughly 97% CD4, approximately 85% CD8). Abundant contaminating clonotypes from the bulk population could appear in FACS-sorted repertoires.

The TCR cDNA carried a universal primer site and UMIs from 5'RACE template switching. In TCRdb, the 5' RACE reads were re-called with MiXCR into one record per CDR3 protein. The sample holds 35,000 to 55,000 distinct CDR3 sequences, almost 7% seen once. The material was CD8+ T cells not binding an NS4B(214-222) dextramer, sorted from PBMCs, obtained 45 days after the yellow fever booster vaccination. The clonotype was recovered from a young man who received the YFV17D yellow fever vaccine. V usage is TRBV6-1 and J usage is TRBJ2-7; 8 bases align to TRBD2. The CDR3: CASNLAGNSYEQYF. The CDR3 region has the DNA TGTGCCAGCAACCTAGCGGGTAACTCCTACGAGCAGTACTTC.